These T cell receptor beta chains were read from a single sample in a study of blood T cell repertoires in COVID-19. Profiling relied on immunoSEQ multiplex PCR, and the TCRdb table lists in-frame clones only, not all of them. This table has over 250,000 clones, roughly 91% appearing once. Sequences were obtained from peripheral blood. The receptors were sampled from a woman in her forties who had recovered from COVID-19. The CDR3 runs from the conserved cysteine through the conserved F or W. The D gene is left open where the match is weak. Only some rows state a clone size, as once, few, many or a class for expanded clones.

d_call j_call v_call clone_size cdr3_aa cdr3_nt
- TRBJ2-3 TRBV19 - CASSIGTPDTQYF TGTGCCAGTAGTATCGGGACACCGGATACGCAGTATTTT
TRBD2 TRBJ2-7 TRBV5-4 - CASSHPSGLAGGRDEQYF TGTGCCAGCAGCCACCCCTCGGGGCTAGCGGGAGGGAGGGACGAGCAGTACTTC
TRBD2 TRBJ2-1 TRBV6-6 few CASSHQRTSGVYNEQFF TGTGCCAGCAGTCACCAGAGGACTAGCGGGGTGTACAATGAGCAGTTCTTC
- TRBJ1-4 TRBV21-1 - CASSKFPGGTNEKLFF TGTGCCAGCAGCAAATTCCCGGGGGGAACTAATGAAAAACTGTTTTTT
TRBD2 TRBJ2-1 TRBV15 once CATSRERRLAGVNEQFF TGTGCCACCAGCAGAGAACGCCGACTAGCGGGAGTAAATGAGCAGTTCTTC
TRBD1 TRBJ2-2 TRBV28 - CASSLPAGGGGELFF TGTGCCAGCAGTTTACCGGCAGGGGGCGGCGGGGAGCTGTTTTTT
- TRBJ1-5 TRBV30 - CAWSVLEGNQPQHF TGTGCCTGGAGTGTACTGGAGGGGAATCAGCCCCAGCATTTT
- TRBJ1-2 TRBV5-4 few CASSPDSQRRGYTF TGTGCCAGCAGCCCGGACTCTCAGCGCAGGGGCTACACCTTC
TRBD2 TRBJ2-5 TRBV6-2/TRBV6-3 - CASSYTLAGGQETQYF TGTGCCAGCAGTTACACACTAGCGGGAGGGCAAGAGACCCAGTACTTC
TRBD1 TRBJ2-1 TRBV27 - CASSLYQGVGYNEQFF TGTGCCAGCAGTTTGTACCAGGGGGTAGGTTACAATGAGCAGTTCTTC
- TRBJ1-5 TRBV2 - CASSERLRNQPQHF TGTGCCAGCAGTGAAAGACTGAGGAATCAGCCCCAGCATTTT
- TRBJ2-5 TRBV30 few CAWSVRETQYF TGTGCCTGGAGTGTACGGGAGACCCAGTACTTC
TRBD1 TRBJ2-7 TRBV7-2 - CASSPRGGQGAVEQYF TGTGCCAGCAGCCCCCGAGGGGGACAGGGGGCGGTGGAGCAGTACTTC
- TRBJ2-1 TRBV7-2 few CASSPDVGGYNEQFF TGTGCCAGCAGCCCCGACGTCGGAGGATACAATGAGCAGTTCTTC
TRBD2 TRBJ2-3 TRBV7-9 - CASSSQGLAPLGVEQYF TGTGCCAGCAGCAGCCAGGGACTAGCGCCCCTGGGAGTTGAGCAGTATTTT
- TRBJ2-1 TRBV4-2 - CASSHAENRPYNEQFF TGTGCCAGCAGCCACGCCGAGAACAGGCCGTACAATGAGCAGTTCTTC
- TRBJ1-1 TRBV18 - CASSPGLGDTEAFF TGTGCCAGCTCACCGGGACTGGGGGACACTGAAGCTTTCTTT
- TRBJ1-5 TRBV12-1 - CASSSRDRKTRRNQPQHF TGTGCCAGCAGCTCCCGGGACAGGAAGACTCGGCGCAATCAGCCCCAGCATTTT
- TRBJ2-5 TRBV7-9 - CASGLQETQYF TGTGCCAGCGGACTGCAAGAGACCCAGTACTTC
- TRBJ2-2 TRBV4-1 - CASSQGGVGTGELFF TGCGCCAGCAGCCAAGGGGGAGTGGGCACCGGGGAGCTGTTTTTT
TRBD1 TRBJ1-5 TRBV30 few CAWSPRTGVGNQPQHF TGTGCCTGGAGCCCCAGGACAGGGGTGGGGAATCAGCCCCAGCATTTT
TRBD1 TRBJ1-2 TRBV5-4 - CASSQQGALRGGYTF TGTGCCAGCAGCCAACAGGGGGCGTTGAGGGGTGGCTACACCTTC
- TRBJ2-7 TRBV6-5 - CASSYSAGGSYEQYF TGTGCCAGCAGTTACTCTGCCGGGGGAAGTTACGAGCAGTACTTC
- TRBJ1-1 TRBV18 - CASSPPGDTEAFF TGTGCCAGCTCACCCCCAGGGGACACTGAAGCTTTCTTT
TRBD1 TRBJ1-2 TRBV10-3 - CAISGGTVYNYGYTF TGTGCCATCAGTGGGGGGACAGTTTATAACTATGGCTACACCTTC
TRBD1 TRBJ2-3 TRBV18 - CASSVTLDRLTDTQYF TGTGCCAGCTCGGTAACCCTGGACAGGCTCACGGATACGCAGTATTTT
TRBD2 TRBJ2-3 TRBV9 - CASSVGPGGGDTQYF TGTGCCAGCAGCGTTGGCCCGGGAGGCGGCGATACGCAGTATTTT
TRBD1 TRBJ1-2 TRBV5-6 - CASRPDRVGGYTF TGTGCCAGCAGGCCCGACAGGGTGGGCGGCTACACCTTC
- TRBJ1-1 TRBV6-5 few CASSYSNRAGTEAFF TGTGCCAGCAGTTACTCGAATAGGGCGGGGACTGAAGCTTTCTTT
TRBD1 TRBJ2-3 TRBV30 - CARTGGVTDTQYF TGTGCCCGGACAGGGGGAGTCACAGATACGCAGTATTTT
- TRBJ2-5 TRBV10-2 - CASGRSVQETQYF TGCGCCAGCGGGCGCTCCGTCCAAGAGACCCAGTACTTC
TRBD2 TRBJ2-1 TRBV7-2 - CAIGWEGPNEQFF TGTGCCATCGGGTGGGAGGGCCCCAATGAGCAGTTCTTC
- TRBJ2-7 TRBV5-4 - CASSLGGLGYEQYF TGTGCCAGCAGCCTGGGGGGGCTAGGCTACGAGCAGTACTTC
TRBD2 TRBJ2-3 TRBV5-1 - CASSLGLAGGTSTDTQYF TGCGCCAGCAGCTTGGGGCTAGCGGGAGGAACTAGCACAGATACGCAGTATTTT
- TRBJ1-5 TRBV12-3/TRBV12-4 - CASSRESNQPQHF TGTGCCAGCAGCCGGGAGAGCAATCAGCCCCAGCATTTT
TRBD1 TRBJ1-1 TRBV11-3 - CASSPDRGGTEAFF TGTGCCAGCAGCCCAGACAGGGGAGGTACTGAAGCTTTCTTT
- TRBJ2-7 TRBV4-1 - CASSHLPSAYSYEQYF TGCGCCAGCAGCCACCTTCCTAGCGCCTACTCCTACGAGCAGTACTTC